The 21 T cell receptor beta chains reported below all come from one sample, sequenced in a study of cytomegalovirus exposure and HLA in healthy donors. Vbeta (60) and Jbeta (13) primers were used in the PCR. This table comes from immunoSEQ multiplex PCR, and its TCRdb copy is limited to in-frame clones, with some not included. The sample has 80,000 or so clones; 55% to 85% are singletons. Source material: PBMCs. These receptors were collected from a woman between 40 and 55 years old in good health and CMV-seropositive.

This sequence joins TRBV6-4 and TRBJ1-4; D may be TRBD1 (6 bases). Germline V gene sequence: CDR1 MRHNA, CDR2 SNTAGT. With 5 bases removed from V and 7 bases from J, the gap between germline ends came to 14 bases. The CDR3 runs 14 residues. CDR3 coding DNA: TGTGCCAGCAGTCAACAGGGCGGAGGTGAAAAACTGTTTTTT. It is translated as CASSQQGGGEKLFF.

The chain recombines TRBV28 with TRBJ1-5, with D possibly TRBD1 on 5 matching bases. The CDR3 runs 15 residues. In germline, CDR1 is MDHEN, CDR2 SYDVKM. V dropped 6 bases and J dropped 2 bases, with 14 bases sitting between them. Written as DNA, the CDR3 is TGTGCCAGCAGACCCCAAGGGGTAGGCAATCAGCCCCAGCATTTT. Protein product: CASRPQGVGNQPQHF.

J is TRBJ2-7 and V is TRBV5-1; weak D call: TRBD1 (6 bases). Per the germline V gene, CDR1 is SGHRS and CDR2 is YFSETQ. Trimming stripped 1 base from V and 0 bases from J, with 14 bases between. The CDR3 sequence is 16 residues long. CDR3 coding DNA: TGCGCCAGCAGCTTGCAGGGGCTCTCTAGCTCCTACGAGCAGTACTTC. Its translation is CASSLQGLSSSYEQYF.

The gene calls are TRBV25-1 and TRBJ1-1; no firm D call. Germline CDR1 reads MGHDK; CDR2 reads SYGVNS. The CDR3 is 15 residues long. V was cut by 1 base and J by 3 bases, with 12 bases left in between. For the CDR3, the DNA is TGTGCCAGCAGTGAATCGAAAATTCAGGACACTGAAGCTTTCTTT. It translates to CASSESKIQDTEAFF. Together with reference TRBV25-1 and TRBJ1-1, the CDR3 gives the full variable domain: EADIYQTPRYLVIGTGKKITLECSQTMGHDKMYWYQQDPGMELHLIHYSYGVNSTEKGDLSSESTVSRIRTEHFPLTLESARPSHTSQYLCASSESKIQDTEAFFGQGTRLTVV.

The chain is built from TRBV10-3 and TRBJ2-2; the match to TRBD1 covers 10 bases. The V gene's germline CDR1 is ENHRY and CDR2 SYGVKD. CDR3 size: 16 residues. V lost 7 bases, J lost 1 base, and 6 bases stayed unmatched. The CDR3 DNA follows: TGTGCCATCACCGGACAGGGGGGTATGAACACCGGGGAGCTGTTTTTT. Its translation is CAITGQGGMNTGELFF.

This clone has a single count. The genes are TRBV10-2 and TRBJ2-7, with D perhaps matching TRBD2 (5 bases). The CDR3 length is 12 residues. Trimming cost V 8 bases and J 4 bases, with 12 bases left between them. CDR1 and CDR2 (germline): WSHSY, SAAADI. DNA for the CDR3: TGCGCCAGCGGAGTGGGAGAATACGAGCAGTACTTC. This sequence encodes CASGVGEYEQYF.

V and J are TRBV5-6 and TRBJ2-5; possibly TRBD1 for D (6 bases). The J call may be wrong; the DNA end is better matched by TRBJ2-7. Germline V gives CDR1 SGHDT, CDR2 YYEEEE. The CDR3 sequence is 15 residues long. The CDR3 DNA sequence: TGTGCCAGCAGCTCATACAGGGCCCCAGCCTACGAGCAGTACTTC. Amino acid sequence: CASSSYRAPAYEQYF.

This clone has more than one count but fewer than ten. The rearrangement joins TRBV6-6 to TRBJ1-6; TRBD1 agrees at 7 bases. Trimming at V came to 5 bases and at J to 6 bases, leaving 4 bases not matched to a gene. Germline values: CDR1 MNHNY, CDR2 SVGAGI (reference sequence). The CDR3 is 14 amino acids. The CDR3 region is CASSPRDSNSPLHF. For the CDR3, the DNA is TGTGCCAGCAGTCCCCGGGACAGTAATTCACCCCTCCACTTT.

The rearrangement uses TRBV9 and TRBJ1-6; 7 bases are shared with TRBD1. The CDR3 runs 13 residues. V shed 3 bases and J 10 bases; nucleotides not matched to a gene: 4. Germline V CDR1 and CDR2: SGDLS, YYNGEE. As DNA, the CDR3 is TGTGCCAGCAGCGCCGAGGGGGCATCACCCCTCCACTTT. Its protein product is CASSAEGASPLHF.

This rearrangement joins TRBV4-1 to TRBJ1-1, with 12 bases matching TRBD1. Per germline, CDR1 MGHRA and CDR2 YSYEKL. The CDR3 has 21 residues. The ends lost 0 bases at V and 5 bases at J; junction bases unmatched: 19. The CDR3 here is CASSQDLGTGGAEGVRTEAFF. The CDR3 DNA reads TGCGCCAGCAGCCAAGATTTGGGGACAGGGGGCGCGGAAGGGGTCAGGACTGAAGCTTTCTTT.

The chain carries TRBV27 and TRBJ2-6, with D perhaps matching TRBD1 (6 bases). Trimming stripped 5 bases from V and 3 bases from J, with 17 bases between. CDR1 MNHEY and CDR2 SMNVEV come from the germline V gene (reference sequence). The CDR3 covers 17 residues. This CDR3 reads CASSTGQPPYGANVLTF. The CDR3 bases are TGTGCCAGCAGTACAGGACAGCCCCCTTATGGGGCCAACGTCCTGACTTTC.

The V gene is TRBV28, the J gene TRBJ2-1; D may be TRBD2 (5 bases). The CDR3 sequence is 14 residues long. The V gene's germline CDR1 is MDHEN and CDR2 SYDVKM. V shed 3 bases and J shed 2 bases, with 8 bases lying between them. CDR3 DNA: TGTGCCAGCAGTTTGGGAGCCCCCTACAATGAGCAGTTCTTC. It yields the protein CASSLGAPYNEQFF.

This clone was picked up a small number of times. The gene calls are TRBV27 and TRBJ2-7, with 11 nucleotides matching TRBD2. In germline, CDR1 is MNHEY, CDR2 SMNVEV (reference sequence). V trimming: 3 bases; J trimming: 1 base; junction bases outside the gene matches: 5. The CDR3 consists of 16 residues. The CDR3 region is CASSLSTSGMSYEQYF. The CDR3 nucleotides are TGTGCCAGCAGTTTGTCGACTAGCGGGATGTCCTACGAGCAGTACTTC.

This clone was detected a few times. V gene TRBV6-5 combines with J gene TRBJ1-1, with TRBD1 as a possible D gene (6 bases). The V gene lost 2 bases and the J gene lost 0 bases, with 10 bases spanning the gap. The CDR3 runs 15 residues. The germline V gene encodes CDR1 MNHEY and CDR2 SVGAGI. CDR3 amino acids: CASSYGRTVNTEAFF. The CDR3 nucleotides are TGTGCCAGCAGTTACGGCCGGACAGTGAACACTGAAGCTTTCTTT.

This clone was observed a few times. The V gene is TRBV19, the J gene TRBJ1-5; D uncertain. The CDR3 sequence is 12 residues long. With 5 bases removed from V and 11 bases from J, the gap between germline ends came to 13 bases. CDR1 is LNHDA, CDR2 SQIVND, per germline (reference sequence). CDR3 protein: CASSPNSGTQHF. CDR3 nucleotide sequence: TGTGCCAGTAGTCCGAACAGTGGCACCCAGCATTTT. The full variable domain, in which reference TRBV19 and TRBJ1-5 provide the parts outside the CDR3, is DGGITQSPKYLFRKEGQNVTLSCEQNLNHDAMYWYRQDPGQGLRLIYYSQIVNDFQKGDIAEGYSVSREKKESFPLTVTSAQKNPTAFYLCASSPNSGTQHFGDGTRLSIL.

This chain uses TRBV18 with TRBJ2-2, with a possible D match to TRBD1 (5 bases). The CDR3 is 16 amino acids. V lost 8 bases and J lost 1, with 17 bases in between. Germline V gives CDR1 KGHSH, CDR2 LQKENI. CDR3 sequence: CASTSAARVNTGELFF. Written as DNA, the CDR3 is TGTGCCAGCACCTCCGCGGCCAGGGTGAACACCGGGGAGCTGTTTTTT.

The table lists this clone with a few counts. The chain is built from TRBV2 and TRBJ1-2; 7 positions match TRBD1. The germline gives CDR1 SNHLY, CDR2 FYNNEI. With 6 bases clipped from V and 5 bases from J, the junction kept 3 bases outside the gene matches. The CDR3 consists of 12 residues. The CDR3 loop is CASRGTVYGYTF. The CDR3 coding sequence is TGTGCCAGCAGAGGGACAGTTTATGGCTACACCTTC.

This clone was observed a handful of times. The rearrangement joins TRBV2 to TRBJ2-2; weak D call: TRBD1 (5 bases). Trimming removed 2 bases from V and 2 bases from J, with 12 bases in between. CDR3 length equals 16 residues. CDR1 is SNHLY, CDR2 FYNNEI, per germline. This CDR3 reads CASSERGNINTGELFF. The CDR3, as DNA: TGTGCCAGCAGTGAAAGGGGAAACATCAACACCGGGGAGCTGTTTTTT.

The V and J genes are TRBV7-8 and TRBJ2-7; possible D gene TRBD2, 6 bases. Trimming took off 5 bases at V and 0 bases at J, with 14 bases between the two ends. The CDR3 extends over 15 amino acids. Germline V CDR1 and CDR2: SGHVS, FQNEAQ. In DNA, the CDR3 is TGTGCCAGCAGCCGTTGGGGGGTTAGCTCCTACGAGCAGTACTTC. Translated, it gives CASSRWGVSSYEQYF. The full variable domain, its missing parts supplied by reference TRBV7-8 and TRBJ2-7, is GAGVSQSPRYKVAKRGQDVALRCDPISGHVSLFWYQQALGQGPEFLTYFQNEAQLDKSGLPSDRFFAERPEGSVSTLKIQRTQQEDSAVYLCASSRWGVSSYEQYFGPGTRLTVT.

The chain has TRBV6-6 and TRBJ2-1; 8 bases are a match to TRBD2. This CDR3 is 14 amino acids long. Germline CDR1 reads MNHNY; CDR2 reads SVGAGI (reference sequence). With 3 bases clipped from V and 4 bases from J, the junction kept 2 bases outside the gene matches. The CDR3 DNA sequence: TGTGCCAGCAGTTATAAGCGGGAGTACAATGAGCAGTTCTTC. Translation: CASSYKREYNEQFF.

The V call is TRBV5-1, the J call TRBJ2-1, with 10 bases aligning to TRBD1. The CDR3 totals 15 residues. The germline gives CDR1 SGHRS, CDR2 YFSETQ. After removal of 2 bases from V and 8 bases from J, the junction contained 7 bases not matched to a gene. The CDR3 region is CASSLGDRGGDEQFF. The CDR3 coding sequence is TGCGCCAGCAGCTTAGGGGACAGGGGAGGCGATGAGCAGTTCTTC.